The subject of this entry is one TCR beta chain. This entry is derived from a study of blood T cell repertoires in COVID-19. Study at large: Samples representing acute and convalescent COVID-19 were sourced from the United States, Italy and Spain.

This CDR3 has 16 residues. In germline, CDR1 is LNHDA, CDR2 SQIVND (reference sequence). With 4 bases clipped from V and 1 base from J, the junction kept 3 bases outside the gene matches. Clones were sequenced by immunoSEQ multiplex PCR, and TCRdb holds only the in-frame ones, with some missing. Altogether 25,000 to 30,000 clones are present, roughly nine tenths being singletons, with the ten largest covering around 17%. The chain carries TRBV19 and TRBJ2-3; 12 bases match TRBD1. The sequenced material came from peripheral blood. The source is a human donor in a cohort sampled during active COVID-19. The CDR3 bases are TGTGCCAGTAGTAGGGGGGACAGGGGGCGCACAGATACGCAGTATTTT. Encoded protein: CASSRGDRGRTDTQYF.